The TCR beta chain described here comes from a study of shared clonotypes between healthy human individuals. As regards this clone: Its cognate antigen is unknown.

CD4+ cells underwent separation, giving CD45RA+ naive and CD45RA-negative memory subsets. Sequencing used immunoSEQ multiplex PCR; TCRdb keeps in-frame clones, though not all of them. Among roughly 500,000 clones listed, 90% to 96% were seen once. Study-level findings and limits: The study found lower generation probabilities in non-shared clonotypes than in those shared by all four donors. The donor pool, a small one, limited the genetic and exposure-history diversity represented.

CDR1 is LNHDA and CDR2 is SQIVND in the germline V gene (reference sequence). This CDR3 region has 17 residues. Trimming took off 3 bases at V and 1 base at J, with 16 bases between the two ends. The source of this sequence is a woman in her 30s in good health. Sample: naive CD4+ T cells sorted from blood. Sample subset: CD45RA+ positively selected. This sequence joins TRBV19 and TRBJ1-5; tentative D call: TRBD1 (6 bases). The CDR3 sequence is CASSILITGPSNQPQHF. The CDR3 coding sequence is TGTGCCAGTAGTATTTTGATCACAGGGCCAAGCAATCAGCCCCAGCATTTT.